The sequence of this T cell receptor beta chain was determined in a study of blood T cell repertoires in COVID-19. About the study: Donors in the United States, Italy and Spain gave samples during acute or convalescent COVID-19. The analysed material was cDNA or gDNA that came from T cells, B-cell-depleted T cells, or PBMCs.

This CDR3 has 15 residues. Germline V CDR1 and CDR2: MGHRA, YSYEKL. V shed 4 bases and J shed 3 bases, with 13 bases lying between them. Seattle's enrolled individuals joined amid active infection and were then monitored longitudinally. In the authors' workflow: It was from reference gene primer amplification that nucleated cell counts were estimated. Some clones are missing from TCRdb's copy, which holds only in-frame ones; the method was immunoSEQ multiplex PCR. The V and J calls and clone size were taken over from that table, and D and trimming were inferred from the DNA. Of over 150,000 clones in the sample, around 95% were seen once.

This clonotype was sampled from a young man with COVID-19, enrolled during active disease. V usage is TRBV4-1 and J usage is TRBJ1-3; D is uncertain. The sample comprised peripheral blood. The CDR3 bases are TGCGCCAGCAGCCGTTTTTCGGGAGATGGAAACACCATATATTTT. Protein: CASSRFSGDGNTIYF.